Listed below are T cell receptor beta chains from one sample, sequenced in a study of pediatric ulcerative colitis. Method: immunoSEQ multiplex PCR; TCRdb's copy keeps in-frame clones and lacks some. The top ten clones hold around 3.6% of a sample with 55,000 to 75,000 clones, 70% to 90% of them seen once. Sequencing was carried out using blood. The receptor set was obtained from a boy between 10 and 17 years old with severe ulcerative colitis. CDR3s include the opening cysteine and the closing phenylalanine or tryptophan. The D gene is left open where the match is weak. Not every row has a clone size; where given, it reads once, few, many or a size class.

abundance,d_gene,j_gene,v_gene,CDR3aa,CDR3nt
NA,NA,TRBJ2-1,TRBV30,CAWSGQTHNEQFF,TGTGCCTGGTCTGGCCAAACACACAATGAGCAGTTCTTC
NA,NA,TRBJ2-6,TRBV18,CASSPEAYGWANVLTF,TGTGCCAGCTCACCCGAAGCGTACGGGTGGGCCAACGTCCTGACTTTC
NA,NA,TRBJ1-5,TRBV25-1,CASSDGASSNQPQHF,TGTGCCAGCAGTGATGGGGCCAGTAGCAATCAGCCCCAGCATTTT
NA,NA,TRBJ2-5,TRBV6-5,CASSYSNSGFRATQYF,TGTGCCAGCAGTTACTCGAATTCGGGTTTTCGGGCGACCCAGTACTTC
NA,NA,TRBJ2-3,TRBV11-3,CACLRAGTYTQYF,TGTGCCTGTCTGAGAGCGGGCACATATACGCAGTATTTT
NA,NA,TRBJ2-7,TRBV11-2,CASSSGLTLSYEQYF,TGTGCCAGCAGCTCCGGACTAACCCTATCCTACGAGCAGTACTTC
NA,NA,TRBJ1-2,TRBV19,CASSIGGLDGYTF,TGTGCCAGTAGTATAGGGGGACTTGATGGCTACACCTTC
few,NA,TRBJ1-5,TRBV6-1,CASSETVNQPQHF,TGTGCCAGCAGTGAGACAGTCAATCAGCCCCAGCATTTT
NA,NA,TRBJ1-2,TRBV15,CATSGGRQRNYGYTF,TGTGCCACCAGCGGTGGAAGACAGCGTAACTATGGCTACACCTTC
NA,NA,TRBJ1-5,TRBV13,CASSLGNIGQPQHF,TGTGCCAGCAGCTTAGGCAATATAGGTCAGCCCCAGCATTTT
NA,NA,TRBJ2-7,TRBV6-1,CASSERTYTYEQYF,TGTGCCAGCAGTGAACGAACGTATACCTACGAGCAGTACTTC
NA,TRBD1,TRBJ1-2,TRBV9,CASSLRGDTHYGYTF,TGTGCCAGCAGCCTCAGGGGGGACACGCACTATGGCTACACCTTC
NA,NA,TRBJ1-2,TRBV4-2,CASSQDPVGYGYTF,TGTGCCAGCAGCCAAGACCCGGTGGGCTATGGCTACACCTTC
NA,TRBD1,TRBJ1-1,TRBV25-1,CASRDSLNTEAFF,TGTGCCAGTAGGGACAGCCTGAACACTGAAGCTTTCTTT
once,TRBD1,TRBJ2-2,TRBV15,CATSSRQGLTGELFF,TGTGCCACCAGCAGTCGACAGGGGCTGACCGGGGAGCTGTTTTTT
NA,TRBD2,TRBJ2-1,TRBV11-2,CASSREGLAVYNEQFF,TGTGCCAGCAGCCGAGAGGGACTAGCAGTCTACAATGAGCAGTTCTTC
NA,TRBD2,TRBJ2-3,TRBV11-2,CASSLGLAGGPQYF,TGTGCCAGCAGCTTAGGACTAGCGGGAGGGCCTCAGTATTTT
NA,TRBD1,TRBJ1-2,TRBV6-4,CASSGSTDREMGGYTF,TGTGCCAGCAGTGGGTCAACCGACAGGGAAATGGGAGGCTACACCTTC
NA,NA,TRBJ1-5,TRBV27,CASSLFSGEGNQPQHF,TGTGCCAGCAGTTTATTCTCGGGGGAAGGCAATCAGCCCCAGCATTTT
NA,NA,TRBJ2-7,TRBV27,CASSLTSSPYEQYF,TGTGCCAGCAGTTTGACTAGTTCCCCCTACGAGCAGTACTTC
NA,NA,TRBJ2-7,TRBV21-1,CASSLETGGRYEQYF,TGTGCCAGCAGCCTAGAGACAGGGGGACGCTACGAGCAGTACTTC
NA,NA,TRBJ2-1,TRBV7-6,CASSLDFSGNEQFF,TGTGCCAGCAGCTTAGATTTTAGCGGCAATGAGCAGTTCTTC
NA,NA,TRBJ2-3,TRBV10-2,CASSDGLSDTQYF,TGCGCCAGCAGTGATGGTCTTTCAGATACGCAGTATTTT
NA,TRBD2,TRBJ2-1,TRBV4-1,CASSQKAGVSSYNEQFF,TGCGCCAGCAGCCAAAAAGCGGGAGTAAGCTCCTACAATGAGCAGTTCTTC
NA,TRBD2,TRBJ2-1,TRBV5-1,CASSKLAGGSSYNEQFF,TGCGCCAGCAGCAAACTAGCGGGAGGGTCCTCCTACAATGAGCAGTTCTTC
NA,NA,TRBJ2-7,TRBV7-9,CASSFTAGTYEQYF,TGTGCCAGCAGCTTTACGGCGGGAACCTACGAGCAGTACTTC
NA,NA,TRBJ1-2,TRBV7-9,CASSPGPNYGYTF,TGTGCCAGCAGCCCAGGCCCTAACTATGGCTACACCTTC